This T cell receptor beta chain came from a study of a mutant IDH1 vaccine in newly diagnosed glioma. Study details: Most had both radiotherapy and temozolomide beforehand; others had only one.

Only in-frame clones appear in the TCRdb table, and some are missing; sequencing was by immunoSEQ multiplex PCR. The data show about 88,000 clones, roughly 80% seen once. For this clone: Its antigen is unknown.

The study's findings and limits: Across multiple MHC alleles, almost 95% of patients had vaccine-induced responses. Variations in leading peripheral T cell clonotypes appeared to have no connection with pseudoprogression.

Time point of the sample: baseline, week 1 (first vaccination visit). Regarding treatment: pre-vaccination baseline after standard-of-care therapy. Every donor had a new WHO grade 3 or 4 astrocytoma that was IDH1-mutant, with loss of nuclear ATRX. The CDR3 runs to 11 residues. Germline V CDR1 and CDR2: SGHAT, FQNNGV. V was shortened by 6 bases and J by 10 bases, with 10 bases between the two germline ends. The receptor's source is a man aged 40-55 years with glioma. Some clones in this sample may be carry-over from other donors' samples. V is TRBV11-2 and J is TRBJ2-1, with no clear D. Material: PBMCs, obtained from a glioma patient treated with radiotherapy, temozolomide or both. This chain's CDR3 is CASSFFGEQFF. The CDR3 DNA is TGTGCCAGCAGTTTTTTCGGGGAGCAGTTCTTC.